This T cell receptor (beta chain) originates from a study of CD4 T cells in relation to SARS-CoV-2 and coronaviruses. Study summary: TCR beta CDR3s were sequenced after approximately nine-day antigen culture of PBMCs. Controls used an HIV-1 Nef peptide pool or no peptide. The restricting HLA molecule for shared crossreactive spike epitopes was mapped.

There are 15 residues in the CDR3. Germline lookup yields CDR1 KGHSH and CDR2 LQKENI. Trimming cost V 3 bases and J 4 bases; bases outside gene matches: 6. Sequencing used immunoSEQ multiplex PCR; TCRdb keeps in-frame clones, though not all of them. The table lists some 21,000 clones, around three quarters of them singletons. Study-level points and caveats: Crossreactivity was assessed only for spike protein, not other viral proteins.

Worth noting for this clone: What it binds is unknown.

CD4+ T cells from unexposed donors were obtained before the COVID-19 pandemic (2011-2018). The cells were cultured for about ten days before CD4+ T cells were isolated. The chain combines TRBV18 with TRBJ2-5; TRBD2 matches at 9 bases. The TCR originated in a human donor in good health. Material for sequencing was CD4+ T cells from PBMCs, cultured in vitro. The CDR3 DNA reads TGTGCCAGCTCACCGATTAGCGGGAGTCGAGAGACCCAGTACTTC. Translating it yields CASSPISGSRETQYF.